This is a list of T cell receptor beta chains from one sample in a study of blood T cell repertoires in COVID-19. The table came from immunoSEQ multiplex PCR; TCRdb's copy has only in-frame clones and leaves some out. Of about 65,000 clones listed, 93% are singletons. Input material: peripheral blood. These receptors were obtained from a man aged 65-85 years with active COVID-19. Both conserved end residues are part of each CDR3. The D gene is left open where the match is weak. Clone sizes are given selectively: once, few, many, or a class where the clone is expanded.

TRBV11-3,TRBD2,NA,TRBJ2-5,TGTGCCAGCAGCCCAGCGGGTTTAGCGGGGGCAGGGGAAGAGACCCAGTACTTC,CASSPAGLAGAGEETQYF
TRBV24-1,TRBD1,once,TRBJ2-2,TGTGCCACCAGTGTCGGACAGGGGGACACCGGGGAGCTGTTTTTT,CATSVGQGDTGELFF
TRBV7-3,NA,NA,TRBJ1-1,TGTGCCAGCAGTCTGGGTAGGGGGAACACTGAAGCTTTCTTT,CASSLGRGNTEAFF
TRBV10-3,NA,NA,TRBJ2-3,TGTGCCATCAGTGAGTCGACGGGCGGGGCGAGCACAGATACGCAGTATTTT,CAISESTGGASTDTQYF
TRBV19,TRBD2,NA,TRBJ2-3,TGTGCCACAAGGAAGGGAGGGGCTAGCGGTGTAGATACGCAGTATTTT,CATRKGGASGVDTQYF
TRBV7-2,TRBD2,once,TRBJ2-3,TGTGCCAGCAGCCGCAGCGGGGATAGCGGAGATACGCAGTATTTT,CASSRSGDSGDTQYF
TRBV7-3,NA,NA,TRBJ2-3,TGTGCCAGCAGCCCGCTTCGGGGGTCAGATACGCAGTATTTT,CASSPLRGSDTQYF
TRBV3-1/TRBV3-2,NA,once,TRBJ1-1,TGTGCCAGCAGCCGCCTTCCGAACATGAACACTGAAGCTTTCTTT,CASSRLPNMNTEAFF
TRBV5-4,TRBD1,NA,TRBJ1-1,TGTGCCAGCAGCCGGACAGGGGAGGGTAACACTGAAGCTTTCTTT,CASSRTGEGNTEAFF
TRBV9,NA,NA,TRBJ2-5,TGTGCCAGCAGCGTAGGGGGACTGAGCCAAGAGACCCAGTACTTC,CASSVGGLSQETQYF
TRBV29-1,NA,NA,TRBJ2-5,TGCAGCGTTGGGCAGGGCCAAGAGACCCAGTACTTC,CSVGQGQETQYF
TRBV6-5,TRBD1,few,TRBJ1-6,TGTGCCAGCGGACAGGCGGGTTCACCCCTCCACTTT,CASGQAGSPLHF
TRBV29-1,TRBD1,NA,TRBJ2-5,TGCAGCGTTGATTTTCGCCAGGGGGCTCAAGAGACCCAGTACTTC,CSVDFRQGAQETQYF
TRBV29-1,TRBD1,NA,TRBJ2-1,TGCAGCGTTGAGGGGAATAGGGGGCTGAACAATGAGCAGTTCTTC,CSVEGNRGLNNEQFF
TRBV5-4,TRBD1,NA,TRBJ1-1,TGTGCCAGCAGCCTAATCACAGGGGGCGCCAACACTGAAGCTTTCTTT,CASSLITGGANTEAFF
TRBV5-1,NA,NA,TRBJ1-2,TGCGCCAGCAGCTTGATAAACGAGGGCTACACCTTC,CASSLINEGYTF
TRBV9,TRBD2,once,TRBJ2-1,TGTGCCAGCAGCGTAATGGGCGGGAGTTACAATGAGCAGTTCTTC,CASSVMGGSYNEQFF
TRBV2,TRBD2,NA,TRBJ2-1,TGTGCCCACGAAGTCAGCGGGGGGCCTAGGGATGAGCAGTTCTTC,CAHEVSGGPRDEQFF
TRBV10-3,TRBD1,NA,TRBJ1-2,TGTGCCATCAGTGAGTTTCGACAGGGGGACCATAACTATGGCTACACCTTC,CAISEFRQGDHNYGYTF
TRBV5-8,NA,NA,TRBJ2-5,TGTGCCAGCAGCTTCATCCCAGGGGACCAGTACTTC,CASSFIPGDQYF